The rows below give T cell receptor beta chains drawn from one sample of a study of blood T cell repertoires in COVID-19. Method: immunoSEQ multiplex PCR; TCRdb's copy keeps in-frame clones and lacks some. The data show some 130,000 clones, roughly 90% seen once. Sequenced input: peripheral blood. All receptors come from a man aged 60 to 75 with COVID-19, enrolled during active disease. The CDR3 runs from the conserved cysteine through the conserved F or W. A D gene is named only where the DNA matches it firmly. Rows may omit the clone size; those that give it use once, few, many or a size class.

CDR3 length: 16; D gene: TRBD1; clone size: NA; J gene: TRBJ2-1; V gene: TRBV15; CDR3 DNA: TGTGCCACCAGCAGAGATCTCGGACAGGGTGTGAATGAGCAGTTCTTC; CDR3 protein: CATSRDLGQGVNEQFF
CDR3 length: 16; D gene: NA; clone size: NA; J gene: TRBJ2-3; V gene: TRBV7-9; CDR3 DNA: TGTGCCAGCGGGACAGGTGGCGGGAGGGTACGAGATACGCAGTATTTT; CDR3 protein: CASGTGGGRVRDTQYF
CDR3 length: 14; D gene: NA; clone size: NA; J gene: TRBJ2-7; V gene: TRBV5-1; CDR3 DNA: TGCGCCAGCAGCTTACAGTCGAGCTCCTACGAGCAGTACTTC; CDR3 protein: CASSLQSSSYEQYF
CDR3 length: 15; D gene: NA; clone size: few; J gene: TRBJ1-5; V gene: TRBV4-3; CDR3 DNA: TGCGCCAGCAGCCAAGATCTGGGCGGGTGGGAGCCCCAGCATTTT; CDR3 protein: CASSQDLGGWEPQHF
CDR3 length: 15; D gene: TRBD1; clone size: NA; J gene: TRBJ1-5; V gene: TRBV19; CDR3 DNA: TGTGCCAGTATTTCCGGGACAGGGGAAATTCAGCCCCAGCATTTT; CDR3 protein: CASISGTGEIQPQHF
CDR3 length: 13; D gene: TRBD2; clone size: NA; J gene: TRBJ2-3; V gene: TRBV5-4; CDR3 DNA: TGTGCCAGCGGTATAGCGGGAGAAGATACGCAGTATTTT; CDR3 protein: CASGIAGEDTQYF
CDR3 length: 16; D gene: TRBD1; clone size: once; J gene: TRBJ2-3; V gene: TRBV19; CDR3 DNA: TGTGCCAGTAGTATAGTAGGGGGCAGGGTCGCAGATACGCAGTATTTT; CDR3 protein: CASSIVGGRVADTQYF
CDR3 length: 12; D gene: NA; clone size: NA; J gene: TRBJ1-2; V gene: TRBV27; CDR3 DNA: TGTGCCAGCAGTTTACTGGGGGGGGGCTACACCTTC; CDR3 protein: CASSLLGGGYTF
CDR3 length: 12; D gene: NA; clone size: once; J gene: TRBJ1-1; V gene: TRBV6-5; CDR3 DNA: TGTGCCAGCGCAGGCTCCTTAACTCAAGCTTTCTTT; CDR3 protein: CASAGSLTQAFF
CDR3 length: 15; D gene: NA; clone size: NA; J gene: TRBJ1-1; V gene: TRBV28; CDR3 DNA: TGTGCCAGCAGTTTGGGGGGGAGGGGGAACACTGAAGCTTTCTTT; CDR3 protein: CASSLGGRGNTEAFF
CDR3 length: 13; D gene: TRBD1; clone size: NA; J gene: TRBJ2-7; V gene: TRBV24-1; CDR3 DNA: TGTGCCACCGCACGGGACAGTTCCTACGAGCAGTACTTC; CDR3 protein: CATARDSSYEQYF
CDR3 length: 15; D gene: NA; clone size: NA; J gene: TRBJ2-7; V gene: TRBV11-3; CDR3 DNA: TGTGCCAGCAGCTTAGCACAGGAGCCGACCTACGAGCAGTACTTC; CDR3 protein: CASSLAQEPTYEQYF
CDR3 length: 16; D gene: TRBD1; clone size: few; J gene: TRBJ2-1; V gene: TRBV28; CDR3 DNA: TGTGCCAGCAGTCCAAGGACAGGGGCCCGTTACAATGAGCAGTTCTTC; CDR3 protein: CASSPRTGARYNEQFF
CDR3 length: 17; D gene: NA; clone size: NA; J gene: TRBJ1-6; V gene: TRBV4-1; CDR3 DNA: TGCGCCAGCAGCCAGGGGCAGGGCTTTTCCTATAATTCACCCCTCCACTTT; CDR3 protein: CASSQGQGFSYNSPLHF
CDR3 length: 14; D gene: TRBD1; clone size: NA; J gene: TRBJ2-7; V gene: TRBV6-5; CDR3 DNA: TGTGCCAGCAGTTCGGACAGGAGCTCCTACGAGCAGTACTTC; CDR3 protein: CASSSDRSSYEQYF
CDR3 length: 16; D gene: TRBD2; clone size: once; J gene: TRBJ2-7; V gene: TRBV11-3; CDR3 DNA: TGTGCCAGCAGCTCCCAAGGGACTAGCGGAAACTACGAGCAGTACTTC; CDR3 protein: CASSSQGTSGNYEQYF
CDR3 length: 16; D gene: TRBD2; clone size: NA; J gene: TRBJ2-1; V gene: TRBV9; CDR3 DNA: TGTGCCAGCAGCGTAAATAGCGGGAGGGAGTACAATGAGCAGTTCTTC; CDR3 protein: CASSVNSGREYNEQFF
CDR3 length: 15; D gene: TRBD1; clone size: NA; J gene: TRBJ2-1; V gene: TRBV6-2/TRBV6-3; CDR3 DNA: TGTGCCAGCAGTTACACGGGACAGGCGCTCGATGAGCAGTTCTTC; CDR3 protein: CASSYTGQALDEQFF
CDR3 length: 16; D gene: TRBD2; clone size: NA; J gene: TRBJ2-3; V gene: TRBV7-8; CDR3 DNA: TGTGCCAGCAGCTTAGTAACCGGGAGGGCCATAGATACGCAGTATTTT; CDR3 protein: CASSLVTGRAIDTQYF
CDR3 length: 12; D gene: NA; clone size: NA; J gene: TRBJ2-3; V gene: TRBV18; CDR3 DNA: TGTGCCAGCTCAACCTACACAGATACGCAGTATTTT; CDR3 protein: CASSTYTDTQYF
CDR3 length: 13; D gene: TRBD1; clone size: few; J gene: TRBJ2-7; V gene: TRBV5-4; CDR3 DNA: TGTGCCAGCAGTCCGGGACAGTCCTACGAGCAGTACTTC; CDR3 protein: CASSPGQSYEQYF
CDR3 length: 16; D gene: NA; clone size: NA; J gene: TRBJ2-5; V gene: TRBV11-1; CDR3 DNA: TGTGCCAGCAGCTTAGCGCAGGGTATTCCTGGGGAGACCCAGTACTTC; CDR3 protein: CASSLAQGIPGETQYF